Included here is one T cell receptor (beta chain) sequence, with context. Its antigen is unknown. Germline V gene data show CDR1 as SEHNR and CDR2 as FQNEAQ (reference sequence). The trim removed 1 base at V and 5 bases at J, leaving 3 bases unmatched. The CDR3 has 14 residues. The record originates from a study of T cells after yellow fever vaccination. Across the whole study: The fractions with low cell numbers were processed using SMART-Seq v4 Ultra Low Input.

TCRdb re-called the 5' RACE reads through MiXCR, storing one row per CDR3 protein. Here the sample spans approximately 350,000 distinct CDR3 sequences, about 9.9% being singletons. Study-wide points: Weaker, the secondary response had a peak occurring faster, on day 5 versus 15.

The V call is TRBV7-9, the J call TRBJ1-2; TRBD1 matches at 8 bases. Sequenced material: PBMCs, taken on the day of the first yellow fever vaccination. This sequence originates from a man between 18 and 29 years old who received the YFV17D yellow fever vaccine. This CDR3 is CASSLGQGAYGYTF. The CDR3 DNA is TGTGCCAGCAGCTTAGGTCAGGGGGCGTATGGCTACACCTTC.